The 31 T cell receptor beta chains in this list originate from one sample, sequenced in a study of blood T cell repertoires in COVID-19. Clones were read by immunoSEQ multiplex PCR, and TCRdb kept only the in-frame ones, dropping some. The sample records some 170,000 clones, approximately 93% being singletons. The material sequenced was peripheral blood. Receptors originate from an older woman with COVID-19, enrolled during active disease.

The CDR3 is CASNYRVHSGNTIYF. As DNA, the CDR3 is TGTGCCAGCAACTACAGGGTCCATTCTGGAAACACCATATATTTT. V is TRBV5-6 and J is TRBJ1-3, with a weak D call TRBD1 (6 bases). The CDR3 is made up of 15 amino acids. The germline gives CDR1 SGHDT, CDR2 YYEEEE. With 6 bases removed from V and 1 base from J, the gap between germline ends came to 14 bases.

The chain has TRBV5-4 and TRBJ2-5; 10 bases are a match to TRBD2. J gave up 2 bases and V 4 bases, and 5 bases lay outside the gene matches. The germline V gene encodes CDR1 SGHNT and CDR2 YYREEE (reference sequence). This CDR3 contains 15 residues. Here the CDR3 reads CASSRNSGGQETQYF. CDR3 coding DNA: TGTGCCAGCAGCCGTAATAGCGGGGGGCAAGAGACCCAGTACTTC. Complete variable domain (other parts from reference TRBV5-4 and TRBJ2-5): ETGVTQSPTHLIKTRGQQVTLRCSSQSGHNTVSWYQQALGQGPQFIFQYYREEENGRGNFPPRFSGLQFPNYSSELNVNALELDDSALYLCASSRNSGGQETQYFGPGTRLLVL.

The CDR3 reads CAWSVLGGGSTDTQYF. The CDR3 nucleotides are TGTGCCTGGAGTGTACTCGGAGGGGGCAGCACAGATACGCAGTATTTT. The chain is built from TRBV30 and TRBJ2-3; TRBD1 might be the D (7 bases). V gave up 0 bases and J gave up 0 bases, with 13 bases separating them. The V gene's germline CDR1 is GTSNPN and CDR2 SVGIG (reference sequence). This CDR3 comprises 16 residues.

The CDR3 sequence: CASSLAWAVNYGYTF. CDR3 in DNA: TGTGCCAGCAGCTTAGCGTGGGCAGTAAACTATGGCTACACCTTC. The chain has TRBV7-2 and TRBJ1-2; D is ambiguous. This CDR3 is built from 15 residues. With 0 bases removed from V and 2 bases from J, the gap between germline ends came to 10 bases. Germline V gene sequence: CDR1 SGHTA, CDR2 FQGNSA.

V and J are TRBV19 and TRBJ1-1; D is uncertain. Per the germline V gene, CDR1 is LNHDA and CDR2 is SQIVND (reference sequence). V was clipped by 7 bases and J by 4 bases, with 10 bases between them. The CDR3 runs to 12 residues. The CDR3 nucleotides read TGTGCCAGTACAACTTGGGCCACTGAAGCTTTCTTT. Its protein product is CASTTWATEAFF.

This chain connects TRBV5-1 to TRBJ2-1; no clear D gene. The CDR3 has 14 amino acids. The V end was cut by 0 bases, the J end by 7 bases, with 11 bases between. Germline-derived CDR1 and CDR2 are SGHRS and YFSETQ. CDR3 sequence: CASSLGLGANEQFF. In nucleotides, the CDR3 is TGCGCCAGCAGCTTGGGGTTAGGAGCGAATGAGCAGTTCTTC.

The chain carries TRBV6-2 or TRBV6-3 and TRBJ1-5, with D hard to call. The CDR3 loop spans 18 amino acids. V lost 2 bases to trimming and J lost 3 bases, with 20 bases between them. CDR1 is MNHEY and CDR2 is SVGEGT in the germline V gene. The CDR3 DNA sequence: TGTGCCAGCAGTTACCAACGAGGGCGGCCCACATACAATCAGCCCCAGCATTTT. It specifies CASSYQRGRPTYNQPQHF.

V is TRBV9 and J is TRBJ2-3; TRBD2 matches 8 bases. The CDR3 consists of 16 residues. Trimming at V came to 0 bases and at J to 6 bases, leaving 9 bases not matched to a gene. The germline V gene has CDR1 SGDLS and CDR2 YYNGEE. CDR3 DNA: TGTGCCAGCAGCGTAGCTCCGGGGGGGGGCCGTGATACGCAGTATTTT. Translated: CASSVAPGGGRDTQYF.

This clone appeared a single time. V gene TRBV5-5 combines with J gene TRBJ2-2; D might be TRBD1 (6 bases). The germline CDR1 and CDR2 sequences are SGHKS and YYEKEE (reference sequence). The CDR3 runs to 15 residues. V lost 1 base, J lost 5 bases, and 12 bases lay in between. The CDR3 nucleotides read TGTGCCAGCAGCTTGTGGGGGCCTGAGACCGGGGAGCTGTTTTTT. This gives the protein CASSLWGPETGELFF. Complete variable domain (other parts from reference TRBV5-5 and TRBJ2-2): DAGVTQSPTHLIKTRGQQVTLRCSPISGHKSVSWYQQVLGQGPQFIFQYYEKEERGRGNFPDRFSARQFPNYSSELNVNALLLGDSALYLCASSLWGPETGELFFGEGSRLTVL.

This sequence joins TRBV29-1 and TRBJ1-5, with D uncertain. Trimming removed 4 bases at V and 4 bases at J, with 11 bases between. Germline CDR1 reads SQVTM; CDR2 reads ANQGSEA. The CDR3 is made up of 13 amino acids. The CDR3 DNA reads TGCAGCGTTGGTGAGGATCGGAATCAGCCCCAGCATTTT. This codes for CSVGEDRNQPQHF.

The chain couples TRBV18 to TRBJ2-7, with D maybe TRBD2 (5 bases). Germline CDR1 is KGHSH and CDR2 is LQKENI. This CDR3 is 14 amino acids long. The ends were cut back, 2 bases at V and 5 bases at J, with 13 bases in the middle. The CDR3 region is CASSPMGDFNEQYF. As DNA, the CDR3 is TGTGCCAGCTCACCAATGGGAGATTTTAACGAGCAGTACTTC.

In nucleotides, the CDR3 is TGTGCCAGCAGCTGGGCGACAGTGAACACTGAAGCTTTCTTT. This encodes CASSWATVNTEAFF. The rearrangement joins TRBV5-5 to TRBJ1-1; tentatively, D is TRBD1 (5 bases). Trimming shortened V by 3 bases and J by 0 bases, and 9 bases separated the two germline ends. CDR1 SGHKS and CDR2 YYEKEE come from the germline V gene (reference sequence). The CDR3 totals 14 residues.

DNA of the CDR3: TGCAGCGTCGCCGGGGAGTACTATGGCTACACCTTC. Protein product: CSVAGEYYGYTF. This chain links TRBV29-1 with TRBJ1-2, with D unclear. This CDR3 region has 12 residues. V was shortened by 6 bases and J by 3 bases, with 11 bases between the two germline ends. CDR1 and CDR2 from the germline V gene are SQVTM and ANQGSEA.

This rearrangement joins TRBV7-6 to TRBJ2-2; D is unclear. Germline V lookup: CDR1 SGHVS, CDR2 FNYEAQ. The ends were cut back, 2 bases at V and 0 bases at J, with 7 bases in the middle. This CDR3 has 15 residues. CDR3 amino acids: CASSLWAANTGELFF. CDR3 DNA sequence: TGTGCCAGCAGCTTATGGGCAGCGAACACCGGGGAGCTGTTTTTT.

The rearrangement links TRBV6-2 or TRBV6-3 to TRBJ1-2; 8 nucleotides line up with TRBD1. Germline V gene lookup returns CDR1 MNHEY and CDR2 SVGEGT. V lost 5 bases to trimming and J lost 0 bases; unmatched junction nucleotides: 2. The CDR3 runs to 14 residues. Here the CDR3 DNA reads TGTGCCAGCAGTCGGACAGGGACTAACTATGGCTACACCTTC. Its translation: CASSRTGTNYGYTF.

V and J are TRBV3-1 (or the pseudogene TRBV3-2) and TRBJ2-7; 7 bases line up with TRBD1. This CDR3 contains 16 residues. Germline V CDR1 and CDR2: LGHDT, YNNKEL (reference sequence). V was clipped by 5 bases and J by 3 bases; unmatched bases: 13. CDR3 sequence (DNA): TGTGCCAGCAGCTACGGCGCAGGCAACAGGGGCTACGAGCAGTACTTC. Translation gives CASSYGAGNRGYEQYF.

The chain joins TRBV27 to TRBJ1-2, with 10 bases fitting TRBD1. The CDR3 totals 13 residues. V shed 3 bases and J 6 bases; nucleotides not matched to a gene: 1. Germline V CDR1 and CDR2: MNHEY, SMNVEV (reference sequence). The CDR3 loop is CASSFDRGHGYTF. The CDR3 DNA reads TGTGCCAGCAGTTTTGACAGGGGGCATGGCTACACCTTC.

V gene TRBV5-1 combines with J gene TRBJ2-3; 9 bases are shared with TRBD1. This CDR3 is 15 amino acids long. Germline V gives CDR1 SGHRS, CDR2 YFSETQ. The V segment lost 4 bases and the J segment 3 bases; nucleotides outside the gene matches: 6. CDR3: CASSTQGADTDTQYF. The CDR3, as DNA: TGCGCCAGCAGCACACAGGGGGCTGATACAGATACGCAGTATTTT.

V is TRBV6-4 and J is TRBJ2-7, with 8 bases identical to TRBD1. This CDR3 is built from 14 residues. Trimming removed 5 bases from V and 2 bases from J; junction bases left unmatched: 5. Germline V lookup: CDR1 MRHNA, CDR2 SNTAGT. CDR3 sequence: CASSRTGRAYEQYF. The CDR3 nucleotides are TGTGCCAGCAGTCGGACAGGGAGAGCCTACGAGCAGTACTTC.

In its sample, this clone was seen once. The gene calls are TRBV4-3 and TRBJ2-2, with TRBD1 as a possible D gene (6 bases). CDR1 LGHNA and CDR2 YSLEER come from the germline V gene. Trimming stripped 4 bases from V and 1 base from J, with 10 bases between. CDR3 size: 15 residues. CDR3 sequence (DNA): TGCGCCAGCAGCCGCAGGGGCGGGAACACCGGGGAGCTGTTTTTT. It codes for CASSRRGGNTGELFF.

The chain is built from TRBV15 and TRBJ2-3; maybe TRBD1 (6 bases). CDR1 is LNHNV and CDR2 is YYDKDF in the germline V gene (reference sequence). CDR3 length equals 15 residues. The V end was cut by 0 bases, the J end by 2 bases, with 9 bases between. In nucleotides, the CDR3 is TGTGCCACCAGCAGAGAAGGACAGCTCACAGATACGCAGTATTTT. Residues: CATSREGQLTDTQYF.

This clone was seen a few times. V is TRBV2 and J is TRBJ2-7; 10 positions match TRBD1. This CDR3 has 13 residues. V lost 7 bases, J lost 5 bases, and 5 bases stayed unmatched. Germline-derived CDR1 and CDR2 are SNHLY and FYNNEI. CDR3 coding DNA: TGTGCCAGCAAGGGACAGGGGTACGACGAGCAGTACTTC. Its protein product is CASKGQGYDEQYF.

J is TRBJ1-1 and V is TRBV6-2 or TRBV6-3; D gene uncertain. This CDR3 spans 12 amino acids. Germline loops: CDR1 MNHEY, CDR2 SVGEGT. V gave up 6 bases and J gave up 3 bases, with 8 bases separating them. CDR3 loop: CASSRPYTEAFF. CDR3 bases: TGTGCCAGCAGCCGGCCTTACACTGAAGCTTTCTTT.

The J gene is TRBJ2-6, the V gene TRBV7-3; D is uncertain. CDR1 SGHTA and CDR2 FQGTGA come from the germline V gene. The CDR3 totals 15 residues. Trimming took off 0 bases at V and 0 bases at J, with 3 bases between the two ends. The CDR3 DNA follows: TGTGCCAGCAGCTTAACACTCTCTGGGGCCAACGTCCTGACTTTC. Its translation: CASSLTLSGANVLTF. Variable domain in full (rest from reference TRBV7-3 and TRBJ2-6): GAGVSQTPSNKVTEKGKYVELRCDPISGHTALYWYRQSLGQGPEFLIYFQGTGAADDSGLPNDRFFAVRPEGSVSTLKIQRTERGDSAVYLCASSLTLSGANVLTFGAGSRLTVL.

The chain joins TRBV30 to TRBJ1-2; D may be TRBD1 (5 bases). Trimming removed 0 bases from V and 8 bases from J, with 19 bases in between. CDR3 length: 15 amino acids. Per the germline V gene, CDR1 is GTSNPN and CDR2 is SVGIG (reference sequence). The CDR3 nucleotides are TGTGCCTGGAGTGTTTCACTTCTAGGGGAGGGCGGCTACACCTTC. Its protein is CAWSVSLLGEGGYTF.

This clone has a single count. V is TRBV25-1 and J is TRBJ1-2; D not certain. Germline V gene lookup returns CDR1 MGHDK and CDR2 SYGVNS. V dropped 4 bases and J dropped 2 bases, with 20 bases sitting between them. The CDR3 totals 17 residues. The CDR3 DNA sequence: TGTGCCAGCAGTGGTCCCTGGGTGGAGACGTTAAACTATGGCTACACCTTC. Protein product: CASSGPWVETLNYGYTF.

This chain links TRBV2 with TRBJ2-7, with 8 bases lining up with TRBD1. The J segment lost 6 bases and the V segment lost 8 bases, leaving 12 bases of the junction unmatched. This CDR3 is built from 14 residues. Germline values: CDR1 SNHLY, CDR2 FYNNEI. CDR3 in amino acids: CASGKDRDKGEQYF. CDR3 DNA sequence: TGTGCCAGCGGGAAGGACAGGGATAAAGGCGAGCAGTACTTC.

The chain combines TRBV4-1 with TRBJ1-6; D is perhaps TRBD1 (5 bases). The germline CDR1 and CDR2 sequences are MGHRA and YSYEKL. V was cut by 1 base and J by 10 bases, with 20 bases left in between. The CDR3 extends over 17 amino acids. This chain's CDR3 is CASSQVLVQGIGSPLHF. The DNA for the CDR3 is TGCGCCAGCAGCCAAGTTTTGGTTCAGGGTATAGGATCACCCCTCCACTTT.

V is TRBV10-3 and J is TRBJ1-2, with TRBD1 as a possible D gene (5 bases). The CDR3 loop spans 13 amino acids. Germline V gene data show CDR1 as ENHRY and CDR2 as SYGVKD. V was pared by 5 bases and J by 6 bases, with 13 bases between. Here the CDR3 reads CAISPQGGDGYTF. CDR3 nucleotides: TGTGCCATCAGTCCTCAGGGAGGGGATGGCTACACCTTC.

V is TRBV2 and J is TRBJ2-2; D possibly corresponds to TRBD2 (6 bases). The V end lost 2 bases, the J end lost 6 bases, and 13 bases lay between the germline ends. Germline V gene sequence: CDR1 SNHLY, CDR2 FYNNEI. This CDR3 is built from 15 residues. In DNA, the CDR3 is TGTGCCAGCAGTGAATTAGCGGTGGGGGCCGGGGAGCTGTTTTTT. As protein: CASSELAVGAGELFF.

The chain combines TRBV5-6 with TRBJ1-2, with D possibly TRBD1 on 5 matching bases. In germline, CDR1 is SGHDT, CDR2 YYEEEE. The germline V and J ends were trimmed by 5 bases and 13 bases, with 15 bases remaining between them. The CDR3 is 11 amino acids. CDR3 DNA sequence: TGTGCCAGCAGTTTGAGCAGGACATCCACCTTC. Translation: CASSLSRTSTF.